What follows are 21 T cell receptor beta chains derived from one specimen sequenced in a study of cytomegalovirus exposure and HLA in healthy donors. It was with 60 Vbeta and 13 Jbeta primers that the PCR ran. TCRdb's table, derived via immunoSEQ multiplex PCR, lists solely in-frame clones and lacks some. This table has roughly 150,000 clones, roughly 70% appearing once. The sequencing sample was made of PBMCs. These TCRs come from a woman aged 50 to 60 in good health and CMV-seropositive.

The rearrangement links TRBV10-1 to TRBJ1-4; 8 bases align to TRBD1. V was pared by 4 bases and J by 7 bases, with 17 bases of the junction left unmatched. The CDR3 consists of 18 residues. Per the germline V gene, CDR1 is WNHNN and CDR2 is SYGVQD (reference sequence). Written as DNA, the CDR3 is TGCGCCAGCAGTGGCAAGAGCCGGGTTCGACAGGGGATTGAAAAACTGTTTTTT. Encoded protein: CASSGKSRVRQGIEKLFF.

This sequence joins TRBV7-2 and TRBJ1-5, with D maybe TRBD1 (6 bases). Germline V gene lookup returns CDR1 SGHTA and CDR2 FQGNSA. The V end was cut by 3 bases, the J end by 1 base, with 13 bases between. This CDR3 is built from 16 residues. The CDR3 spells CASSFDTTGSNQPQHF. CDR3 nucleotide sequence: TGTGCCAGCAGCTTTGATACGACAGGCAGCAATCAGCCCCAGCATTTT.

This chain joins TRBV5-1 and TRBJ2-5; 9 nucleotides line up with TRBD1. TRBJ2-7 explains the end of the DNA better; the J call may be wrong. The length of the CDR3 is 15 residues. Germline lookup yields CDR1 SGHRS and CDR2 YFSETQ. The CDR3: CASSGTGSGYGEQYF. DNA of the CDR3: TGCGCCAGCAGCGGGACAGGGTCTGGTTACGGCGAGCAGTACTTC.

V is TRBV11-2 and J is TRBJ2-5, with D tentatively TRBD2 (6 bases). CDR1 is SGHAT and CDR2 is FQNNGV in the germline V gene. V was clipped by 0 bases and J by 1 base, with 9 bases between them. The CDR3 covers 15 residues. The CDR3 here is CASSLDGRGQETQYF. The CDR3 DNA is TGTGCCAGCAGCTTAGATGGGCGGGGCCAAGAGACCCAGTACTTC.

This clone was seen just once. The CDR3 here is CASSVDWGLNEKLFF. CDR3 nucleotides: TGTGCCAGCAGCGTAGATTGGGGGCTTAATGAAAAACTGTTTTTT. The chain uses TRBV9 and TRBJ1-4; weak D call: TRBD1 (6 bases). Germline lookup yields CDR1 SGDLS and CDR2 YYNGEE. The CDR3 covers 15 residues. Trimming took 0 bases from V and 4 from J, leaving 10 bases between them.

The table lists this clone with a few counts. V gene TRBV10-2 combines with J gene TRBJ2-2; tentatively, D is TRBD1 (7 bases). V was cut by 7 bases and J by 7 bases, with 16 bases left in between. The CDR3 totals 14 residues. The germline V gene has CDR1 WSHSY and CDR2 SAAADI. CDR3 region: CASKEGAGGGELFF. For the CDR3, the DNA is TGCGCCAGCAAGGAGGGGGCCGGCGGCGGGGAGCTGTTTTTT.

The chain couples TRBV6-5 to TRBJ2-3; 7 bases are shared with TRBD1. J was trimmed by 1 base and V by 5 bases; bases with no gene match: 3. In germline, CDR1 is MNHEY, CDR2 SVGAGI. There are 14 residues in the CDR3. This chain's CDR3 is CASSPGQGTDTQYF. Written as DNA, the CDR3 is TGTGCCAGCAGTCCCGGACAGGGCACAGATACGCAGTATTTT.

The CDR3, as DNA: TGTGCCAGCAGTGACCGGGGAAACATTCAGTACTTC. Residues: CASSDRGNIQYF. The rearrangement links TRBV2 to TRBJ2-4; TRBD2 is a possible D gene (5 bases). The length of the CDR3 is 12 residues. Trimming cost V 3 bases and J 6 bases, with 6 bases left between them. Per germline, CDR1 SNHLY and CDR2 FYNNEI.

The V gene is TRBV11-2, the J gene TRBJ2-7; a weak D match, TRBD2 (6 bases). Germline-derived CDR1 and CDR2 are SGHAT and FQNNGV. The CDR3 is 17 residues long. V was trimmed by 0 bases and J by 0 bases, leaving 15 bases between them. The CDR3 bases are TGTGCCAGCAGCTTAGATGGTAGCGGCCTTCGCTCCTACGAGCAGTACTTC. Amino acids: CASSLDGSGLRSYEQYF.

The CDR3 bases are TGTGCCAGCAGTGAGACAAGCGGGTCGTCCTACGAGCAGTACTTC. This encodes CASSETSGSSYEQYF. The chain recombines TRBV6-1 with TRBJ2-7, with D possibly TRBD2 on 6 matching bases. The V gene lost 3 bases and the J gene lost 1 base, with 13 bases spanning the gap. The CDR3 consists of 15 residues. The germline V gene has CDR1 MNHNS and CDR2 SASEGT.

This clone came up once. The genes are TRBV5-1 and TRBJ2-1; 7 nucleotides agree with TRBD1. The V gene end was trimmed by 3 bases and the J gene end by 3 bases; junction bases not matched to a gene: 0. In germline, CDR1 is SGHRS, CDR2 YFSETQ. This CDR3 is 13 amino acids long. In nucleotides, the CDR3 is TGCGCCAGCAGCTGGGACAGCTACAATGAGCAGTTCTTC. It translates to CASSWDSYNEQFF.

This clone was counted a single time. Other DNA sequences in the same sample also yield this CDR3. The V and J genes are TRBV14 and TRBJ2-5; D is ambiguous. The CDR3 runs to 12 residues. Germline V lookup: CDR1 SGHDN, CDR2 FVKESK. The V and J ends lost 3 bases and 5 bases respectively, with 7 bases between them. CDR3 nucleotide sequence: TGTGCCAGCAGCCAGATTCGGGAGACCCAGTACTTC. Translating gives CASSQIRETQYF.

V and J are TRBV4-1 and TRBJ2-2; D might be TRBD1 (6 bases). The CDR3 extends over 17 amino acids. V was clipped by 5 bases and J by 1 base, with 17 bases between them. The V gene's germline CDR1 is MGHRA and CDR2 YSYEKL. Here the CDR3 DNA reads TGCGCCAGCAGCGGGCTAACAAGGGGACAGAACACCGGGGAGCTGTTTTTT. This sequence encodes CASSGLTRGQNTGELFF.

This chain links TRBV5-1 with TRBJ2-1; a possible D gene is TRBD1 (5 bases). CDR1 and CDR2 (germline): SGHRS, YFSETQ. Between the trimmed V and J ends, which lost 3 bases and 8 bases, there was a span of 18 bases. The CDR3 consists of 15 residues. CDR3 nucleotides: TGCGCCAGCAGCTCCCTCGGTATAGGGGTCGATGAGCAGTTCTTC. It specifies CASSSLGIGVDEQFF.

The chain links TRBV19 to TRBJ2-7, with 15 bases matching TRBD2. V lost 5 bases to trimming and J lost 0 bases; unmatched junction nucleotides: 8. Looked up from germline, CDR1 is LNHDA and CDR2 is SQIVND (reference sequence). The CDR3 length is 18 residues. For the CDR3, the DNA is TGTGCCAGTAGTTCCCAAGGACTAGCGGGGGGGAGCTCCTACGAGCAGTACTTC. Its translation: CASSSQGLAGGSSYEQYF.

The chain is built from TRBV27 and TRBJ1-2; possibly TRBD1 for D (5 bases). The germline gives CDR1 MNHEY, CDR2 SMNVEV (reference sequence). The CDR3 runs to 21 residues. V was shortened by 0 bases and J by 3 bases, with 29 bases between the two germline ends. CDR3 in amino acids: CASSLSFIRDGTFQRDYGYTF. In DNA form, the CDR3 reads TGTGCCAGCAGTTTATCCTTCATTCGGGACGGAACCTTCCAGCGGGACTATGGCTACACCTTC.

The chain combines TRBV5-4 with TRBJ1-2, with TRBD1 identical over 7 bases. The CDR3 sequence is 16 residues long. Germline lookup yields CDR1 SGHNT and CDR2 YYREEE (reference sequence). V shed 2 bases and J 3 bases; nucleotides not matched to a gene: 10. The CDR3 bases are TGTGCCAGCAGCTTTTCAGGGGGAGGCGGGTACTATGGCTACACCTTC. Its protein product is CASSFSGGGGYYGYTF. The complete variable domain, with remaining parts taken from reference TRBV5-4 and TRBJ1-2, reads ETGVTQSPTHLIKTRGQQVTLRCSSQSGHNTVSWYQQALGQGPQFIFQYYREEENGRGNFPPRFSGLQFPNYSSELNVNALELDDSALYLCASSFSGGGGYYGYTFGSGTRLTVV.

The chain couples TRBV2 to TRBJ2-1, with D hard to call. Germline V gene lookup returns CDR1 SNHLY and CDR2 FYNNEI. The CDR3 sequence is 11 residues long. Trimming took off 4 bases at V and 7 bases at J, with 5 bases between the two ends. The CDR3 coding sequence is TGTGCCAGCAGTGTTCTGAATGAGCAGTTCTTC. Translation gives CASSVLNEQFF.

The sample holds a few counts of this clone. The chain joins TRBV2 to TRBJ1-5; D gene uncertain. CDR3 length equals 18 residues. V lost 5 bases and J lost 0, with 20 bases in between. CDR1 is SNHLY and CDR2 is FYNNEI in the germline V gene. CDR3 residues: CASSYQRTYGNSNQPQHF. The CDR3 coding sequence is TGTGCCAGCAGTTATCAGCGAACGTACGGGAATAGCAATCAGCCCCAGCATTTT.

This clone was detected only a few times. The chain uses TRBV4-2 and TRBJ1-5; D remains ambiguous. The ends were cut back, 0 bases at V and 0 bases at J, with 6 bases in the middle. Germline-derived CDR1 and CDR2 are LGHNA and YNFKEQ. The CDR3 extends over 15 amino acids. The CDR3 DNA sequence: TGTGCCAGCAGCCAAGACTCCTATAGCAATCAGCCCCAGCATTTT. It translates to CASSQDSYSNQPQHF.

The chain uses TRBV1 and TRBJ1-5; TRBD1, the D gene given by the table, was not confirmed from the DNA. TRBV1 constitutes a pseudogene. The CDR3 runs 18 residues. The CDR3 nucleotides are TGCACCAGCATCACGGACAGGGAACCCCTTTATAGCAATCAGCCCCAGCATTTT. Encoded protein: CTSITDREPLYSNQPQHF.